This T cell receptor (beta chain) is from a study of T cell repertoires in cytomegalovirus infection. The wider study: Use of recently identified HLA-C-restricted and well-studied HLA-B-restricted CMV epitopes was part of the study. Broader study findings: It was HLA-C-restricted CMV-specific TCR beta clonotypes that dominated the response ex vivo.

Germline V CDR1 and CDR2: SGHRS, YFSETQ. The CDR3 contains 15 residues. With 0 bases removed from V and 6 bases from J, the gap between germline ends came to 13 bases. MiXCR, run by TCRdb on the reads, gives a single entry per CDR3 protein. The top ten clones hold over 12% of a sample with about 920,000 distinct CDR3 sequences, around 31% of them seen once. This clonotype came up a few times. Antigen specificity is unknown. The source is a human donor in good health (CMV status not recorded). Some clones in this sample may be carry-over from other donors' samples. J is TRBJ2-1 and V is TRBV5-1, with a possible D match to TRBD2 (6 bases). Sequencing used cultured CD8+ T cells from PBMCs, obtained from culture after CMV antigen stimulation. The CDR3 here is CASSLVGEEANEQFF. In nucleotides, the CDR3 is TGCGCCAGCAGCTTGGTCGGGGAGGAGGCCAATGAGCAGTTCTTC.